The 8 T cell receptor beta chains below come from one sample, sequenced in a study of cytomegalovirus exposure and HLA in healthy donors. 60 Vbeta and 13 Jbeta primers were used in PCR. Profiled with immunoSEQ multiplex PCR; TCRdb holds only in-frame clones, not every one. The table shows roughly 200,000 clones, with 79% occurring only once. Input material: PBMCs. The source of these receptors is a girl under 18 in good health and CMV-seropositive.

The chain uses TRBV5-4 and TRBJ2-7, with D possibly being TRBD1 (5 bases). The CDR3 is made up of 14 amino acids. Germline V lookup: CDR1 SGHNT, CDR2 YYREEE (reference sequence). V lost 0 bases to trimming and J lost 2 bases, with 9 bases between them. CDR3: CASSLAGSPYEQYF. In DNA form, the CDR3 reads TGTGCCAGCAGCTTGGCAGGGTCTCCCTACGAGCAGTACTTC. The full variable domain, with the rest looked up from reference TRBV5-4 and TRBJ2-7, is ETGVTQSPTHLIKTRGQQVTLRCSSQSGHNTVSWYQQALGQGPQFIFQYYREEENGRGNFPPRFSGLQFPNYSSELNVNALELDDSALYLCASSLAGSPYEQYFGPGTRLTVT.

A remark on this clone: At one of its ends the junction is not consistent with the germline gene, which may arise from a read error. The J gene is TRBJ2-7, the V gene TRBV11-3, with 7 nucleotides matching TRBD2. From germline, CDR1 is SGHNT and CDR2 YENEEA. This CDR3 is built from 13 residues. CDR3 sequence (DNA): TGTGCCAGCAGCGCCAGCGGGGACTACAAGCAGTACTTC. Its protein is CASSASGDYKQYF. Full variable domain (rest looked up from reference TRBV11-3 and TRBJ2-7): EAGVVQSPRYKIIEKKQPVAFWCNPISGHNTLYWYLQNLGQGPELLIRYENEEAVDDSQLPKDRFSAERLKGVDSTLKIQPAELGDSAVYLCASSASGDYKQYFGPGTRLTVT.

V usage is TRBV4-3 and J usage is TRBJ2-5; the match to TRBD2 covers 7 bases. This CDR3 region has 15 residues. Unmatched junction bases numbered 7, after V lost 1 base and J lost 5 bases. The V gene's germline CDR1 is LGHNA and CDR2 YSLEER. Here the CDR3 DNA reads TGCGCCAGCAGCCAAGTCGGGGAGGGTCGGGAGACCCAGTACTTC. This encodes CASSQVGEGRETQYF.

The chain joins TRBV4-3 to TRBJ1-3; D might be TRBD1 (6 bases). This CDR3 is built from 16 residues. With 0 bases removed from V and 2 bases from J, the gap between germline ends came to 11 bases. Germline CDR1 and CDR2: LGHNA and YSLEER. The CDR3: CASSQDTRGTGNTIYF. CDR3 nucleotide sequence: TGCGCCAGCAGCCAAGATACAAGGGGGACTGGAAACACCATATATTTT.

This clone came up once. This chain uses TRBV10-3 with TRBJ2-3; the D gene is possibly TRBD1 (5 bases). This CDR3 has 15 amino acids. Germline V gives CDR1 ENHRY, CDR2 SYGVKD. V was clipped by 3 bases and J by 6 bases, with 16 bases between them. CDR3 amino acids: CAISEFQGVSDTQYF. CDR3 bases: TGTGCCATCAGTGAATTTCAAGGGGTCTCGGATACGCAGTATTTT.

The genes are TRBV12-5 and TRBJ2-7; maybe TRBD1 (6 bases). CDR3 length: 15 amino acids. Germline V lookup: CDR1 LGHNT, CDR2 FRNRAP. V lost 1 base and J lost 4, with 14 bases in between. CDR3 residues: CASGLDRVLQYEQYF. The CDR3, as DNA: TGTGCTAGTGGTTTGGACAGGGTTCTTCAATACGAGCAGTACTTC.

The rearrangement uses TRBV5-6 and TRBJ2-5; 11 bases fit TRBD2. CDR3 length: 14 residues. The V and J ends lost 5 bases and 5 bases, in that order; junction bases with no gene match: 5. Germline V gene data show CDR1 as SGHDT and CDR2 as YYEEEE. CDR3 region: CASRIAGGPETQYF. As DNA, the CDR3 is TGTGCCAGCAGAATAGCGGGGGGGCCGGAGACCCAGTACTTC.

V and J are TRBV15 and TRBJ2-1; TRBD2 matches at 8 bases. Per germline, CDR1 LNHNV and CDR2 YYDKDF (reference sequence). V dropped 5 bases and J dropped 9; count of bases not matched to a gene: 12. There are 15 residues in the CDR3. This CDR3 reads CATSASGTRGTEQFF. The CDR3 region has the DNA TGTGCCACCAGCGCTTCCGGGACTAGGGGTACTGAGCAGTTCTTC. The variable domain in full, completed from reference TRBV15 and TRBJ2-1, reads DAMVIQNPRYQVTQFGKPVTLSCSQTLNHNVMYWYQQKSSQAPKLLFHYYDKDFNNEADTPDNFQSRRPNTSFCFLDIRSPGLGDTAMYLCATSASGTRGTEQFFGPGTRLTVL.